This T cell receptor (beta chain) originates from a study of beta chain features in type 1 diabetes (dated by TCRdb to 2017 to 2018). In the study overall: Mean age, gender distribution, total cell number and subset yield did not differ between patients and healthy donors. A total of approximately 110,000,000 sorted cells were examined across all samples, and a strong correlation was observed between cell number per subset and RNA yield. In the study, recently diagnosed type 1 diabetes patients and matched healthy donors were compared on the TCRB repertoires of their sorted circulating CD4+ T cell subsets. Whereas all 28 donors provided naive and central memory subsets, regulatory and stem cell-like memory subsets were isolated from just 8 patients and about 8 healthy donors. General study outcomes and caveats: Patients with type 1 diabetes made fewer insertions and deleted more nucleotides at VDJ recombination sites, implying thymic rearrangement abnormalities. Because the HLA sub-analyses included only small numbers of individuals, any influence of HLA type on TCRB rearrangement was left unresolved. Naive, central memory and regulatory TCRB repertoires appeared to be more alike among patients than among healthy donors. Sequencing cDNA rather than genomic DNA could over-represent highly expressing activated cells, although activation and CD3 levels did not differ between groups. PCR might favor shorter templates, but patient and control samples were amplified and corrected together, so any skew would affect both groups equally. In all four CD4+ subsets, TCRB CDR3 length was moderately but significantly shorter in type 1 diabetes patients.

The germline V and J ends show losses of 7 bases and 7 bases respectively, and no gene match explains 11 bases of the junction. There are 14 amino acids in the CDR3, from cysteine to phenylalanine inclusive. The retained sequence is limited to the CDR3, 42 bases, with the frame set at the first base. Per the germline V gene, MNHEY is the CDR1 and SVGAGI is the CDR2. This clone was recorded a few times. The antigen this receptor binds is unknown. Per-base quality was not reported, and no clone a single base away is much larger than it. A single peripheral blood draw of around 0.11 L on average was collected from each donor into heparinised tubes. Using a panel that included CD45RO, CCR7, CD25, CD127, CD95 and CD27, naive, central memory, regulatory and stem cell-like memory CD4+ T cells were sorted on a BD FACSAria II. Purity was above 95% for every sorted population. PBMCs were isolated immediately by Lymphoprep density gradient centrifugation and stained directly without culture. Samples were stained and sorted in pairs, with one healthy donor and one patient per experiment, so that batch effects were minimized.

All of the isolated RNA was reverse transcribed with the High Capacity cDNA Reverse Transcription Kit, so expressed TCRB transcripts were sequenced. Deep immunoSEQ sequencing was performed on naive, central memory and regulatory T cell samples, with an average of roughly 3.6 million total reads per sample. After sorted cells were lysed in RLT buffer, RNA was extracted with DNase-treated RNeasy Micro or Mini kits, with the choice depending on cell number. To prevent cross-contamination, each cell subset was processed individually, whereas patient and healthy donor samples were processed jointly. TCRB sequences were amplified from cDNA with the immunoSEQ multiplex PCR, producing 87-bp fragments spanning the CDR3 region. The amplicons were sequenced using the Illumina HiSeq platform. In the authors' own workflow: PCR bias was corrected computationally using synthetic template baselines, and reads within Hamming distance 2 were collapsed, with unmergeable singletons discarded. Reads were aligned against IMGT so that V, D and J genes, CDR3 length and insertions or deletions at six rearrangement sites could be assigned. Within each subset, clonotype counts were normalized to sorted cell number, and only after that were true diversity and Gini coefficients computed with the tcR R package. Repertoire sharing was quantified using the overlap coefficient calculated on TCRB nucleotide sequences. Out-of-frame TCRB sequences from naive cells were analyzed as a proxy for the pre-selection repertoire. As stored in TCRdb, this immuneACCESS dataset retains in-frame rearrangements with V and J assigned. A fraction of the clones does not appear; measured against another copy, unresolved V genes explain less than half of the discrepancy, and the remainder lacks a known reason. V and J calls and clone size come straight from that table; D and trimming were deduced from the DNA. This sample comprises hundreds of thousands of clones, around an eighth of them detected only once. The ten largest clones capture about 0.02% of the sample.

Sequencing was performed on naive CD4+ T cells from blood. The intended sense of this specimen's cell subset or site label: true naive CD4+ T cells. Rearrangement joined TRBV6-5 to TRBJ2-5; 8 bases in between match TRBD2. The TCR originated in a man aged 18 to 29 with type 1 diabetes. CDR3 region: CASTNSGGTGTQYF. The base sequence is TGTGCCAGCACCAACTCGGGGGGGACCGGGACCCAGTACTTC.